The 6 T cell receptor beta chains reported below all come from one sample, sequenced in a study of blood T cell repertoires in COVID-19. Libraries were prepared by immunoSEQ multiplex PCR; TCRdb keeps only in-frame clonotypes and omits some of them. The sample has roughly 300,000 clones; about nine tenths are singletons. The material sequenced was PBMCs or T cells enriched from blood (not recorded which). All receptors derive from a young man who had recovered from COVID-19.

This clone has more than one count but fewer than ten. The chain employs TRBV4-1 and TRBJ1-2; D is possibly TRBD1 (5 bases). Germline CDR1 MGHRA, CDR2 YSYEKL. The CDR3 sequence is 15 residues long. V lost 1 base, J lost 0 bases, and 9 bases lay in between. The DNA for the CDR3 is TGCGCCAGCAGCCAAGCTCCAGGGACTAACTATGGCTACACCTTC. Protein: CASSQAPGTNYGYTF.

V is TRBV30 and J is TRBJ2-1; TRBD2 aligns across 13 bases. This CDR3 region has 14 residues. CDR1 is GTSNPN, CDR2 SVGIG, per germline (reference sequence). The J segment lost 9 bases and the V segment lost 4 bases, leaving 6 bases of the junction unmatched. In nucleotides, the CDR3 is TGTGCCTGGACGGGACTAGCGGGAATAGGTGAGCAGTTCTTC. Its protein is CAWTGLAGIGEQFF.

This clone was observed a single time. This sequence joins TRBV5-6 and TRBJ1-1; the D gene is possibly TRBD1 (6 bases). CDR1 and CDR2 (germline): SGHDT, YYEEEE. There are 14 residues in the CDR3. Trimming removed 0 bases at V and 4 bases at J, with 10 bases between. CDR3 in DNA: TGTGCCAGCAGCTTGGTCAGGGGATTCACTGAAGCTTTCTTT. Translation: CASSLVRGFTEAFF.

J is TRBJ1-1 and V is TRBV5-1, with no clear D. Germline CDR1 SGHRS, CDR2 YFSETQ. Trimming stripped 2 bases from V and 0 bases from J, with 8 bases between. The CDR3 sequence is 14 residues long. The CDR3 protein is CASSLQFMNTEAFF. The CDR3, as DNA: TGCGCCAGCAGCTTACAGTTTATGAACACTGAAGCTTTCTTT. The full variable domain, completed using reference TRBV5-1 and TRBJ1-1, is KAGVTQTPRYLIKTRGQQVTLSCSPISGHRSVSWYQQTPGQGLQFLFEYFSETQRNKGNFPGRFSGRQFSNSRSEMNVSTLELGDSALYLCASSLQFMNTEAFFGQGTRLTVV.

V and J are TRBV4-1 and TRBJ1-5; TRBD1 matches 7 bases. CDR3 length equals 16 residues. The germline gives CDR1 MGHRA, CDR2 YSYEKL. Trimming removed 0 bases from V and 3 bases from J; junction bases left unmatched: 5. This chain's CDR3 is CASSQDQTGFNQPQHF. CDR3 coding DNA: TGCGCCAGCAGCCAAGATCAGACAGGGTTCAATCAGCCCCAGCATTTT.

This clone appeared a single time. The genes are TRBV5-1 and TRBJ2-6; the D is unclear. This CDR3 is 16 amino acids long. Trimming cost V 5 bases and J 0 bases, with 12 bases left between them. Per germline, CDR1 SGHRS and CDR2 YFSETQ. The CDR3 nucleotides are TGCGCCAGCAGACGCTTTTCAGGCTCTGGGGCCAACGTCCTGACTTTC. Protein product: CASRRFSGSGANVLTF.